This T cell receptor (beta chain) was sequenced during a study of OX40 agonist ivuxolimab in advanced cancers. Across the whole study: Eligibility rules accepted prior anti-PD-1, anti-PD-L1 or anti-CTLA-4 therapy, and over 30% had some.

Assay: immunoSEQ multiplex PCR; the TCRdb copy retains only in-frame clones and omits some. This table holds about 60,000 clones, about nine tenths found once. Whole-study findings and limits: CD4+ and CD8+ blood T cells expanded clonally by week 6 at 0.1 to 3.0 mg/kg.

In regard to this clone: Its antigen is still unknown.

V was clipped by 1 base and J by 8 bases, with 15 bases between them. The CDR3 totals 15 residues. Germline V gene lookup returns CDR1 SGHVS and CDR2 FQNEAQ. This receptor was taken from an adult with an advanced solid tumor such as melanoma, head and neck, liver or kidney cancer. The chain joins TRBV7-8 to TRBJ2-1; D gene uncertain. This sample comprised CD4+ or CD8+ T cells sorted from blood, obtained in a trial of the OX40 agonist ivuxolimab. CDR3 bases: TGTGCCAGCAGCTTAGTTTTAGGGTTGGGGTATGAGCAGTTCTTC. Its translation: CASSLVLGLGYEQFF.